The entry below gives a single T cell receptor (beta chain) sequence along with its context. The data were produced by immunoSEQ multiplex PCR, yet TCRdb's version contains in-frame clones alone and is incomplete. This table has some 150,000 clones, 91% appearing once. This sample was taken from a study of T cell responses to AZD1222 COVID-19 vaccine. The ends were cut back, 5 bases at V and 1 base at J, with 12 bases in the middle. The CDR3 spans 15 residues. Germline-derived CDR1 and CDR2 are MDHEN and SYDVKM. The sequence was obtained from an adult in good health. Source: peripheral blood, taken on day 0 of AZD1222 vaccination. The chain links TRBV28 to TRBJ1-5; tentatively, D is TRBD1 (6 bases). The DNA of the CDR3 is TGTGCCAGCAGTCCGGACAGCGGGAGCAATCAGCCCCAGCATTTT. Translating gives CASSPDSGSNQPQHF.